This TCR beta chain appears in the sequencing data of a study of T cells in Graves' hyperthyroidism and ophthalmopathy. This clonotype was seen at least ten times. Amplified TCR beta CDR3 regions derived from RNA transcripts. TCR CDR3 regions were first amplified by RT-PCR with HTBI primers. TCRdb re-derived calls from the multiplex PCR reads in MiXCR, one entry per CDR3 protein. The data contain approximately 700,000 distinct CDR3 sequences, about a sixth of them seen just once; the ten biggest clones take up around 8.1%. The study enrolled patients aged 18 to 65 with newly diagnosed hyperthyroidism of under 2 months' duration. The CDR3 runs 15 residues. V was trimmed by 1 base and J by 6 bases, leaving 17 bases between them. CDR1 and CDR2 (germline): SGDLS, YYNGEE.

Sequencing was done on a sample of blood. The clonotype was recovered from a man younger than 35 with Graves' hyperthyroidism. J is TRBJ2-7 and V is TRBV9; D is possibly TRBD2 (6 bases). The CDR3 protein is CASSVNERANSEQYF. The DNA of the CDR3 is TGTGCCAGCAGCGTAAACGAGCGGGCTAATTCCGAGCAGTACTTC.